This record concerns one TCR beta chain sequence. The antigen remains unidentified. Sequencing was performed with immunoSEQ multiplex PCR; in TCRdb, only in-frame clones are kept and a portion is missing. The sample consists of 160,000 or so clones, 85% of them appearing once. This sample is drawn from a study of cytomegalovirus exposure and HLA in healthy donors. Study information: Per a later analysis, the roughly 640 first-cohort and fewer than 150 validation repertoires shared one platform. Study conclusions and caveats: Generally TCR sequences proved uncommon, though certain public TCRs appeared in numerous donors.

V was pared by 5 bases and J by 2 bases, with 10 bases of the junction left unmatched. The CDR3 extends over 17 amino acids. The V gene's germline CDR1 is SGHTA and CDR2 FQGNSA. The chain uses TRBV7-2 and TRBJ2-2, with TRBD1 identical over 8 bases. Sequencing was performed on PBMCs. The clonotype was recovered from a man younger than 45 in good health and CMV-seropositive. CDR3 nucleotide sequence: TGTGCCAGCAGCCTAGAACTGGACAGGGCCAACACCGGGGAGCTGTTTTTT. Protein product: CASSLELDRANTGELFF.